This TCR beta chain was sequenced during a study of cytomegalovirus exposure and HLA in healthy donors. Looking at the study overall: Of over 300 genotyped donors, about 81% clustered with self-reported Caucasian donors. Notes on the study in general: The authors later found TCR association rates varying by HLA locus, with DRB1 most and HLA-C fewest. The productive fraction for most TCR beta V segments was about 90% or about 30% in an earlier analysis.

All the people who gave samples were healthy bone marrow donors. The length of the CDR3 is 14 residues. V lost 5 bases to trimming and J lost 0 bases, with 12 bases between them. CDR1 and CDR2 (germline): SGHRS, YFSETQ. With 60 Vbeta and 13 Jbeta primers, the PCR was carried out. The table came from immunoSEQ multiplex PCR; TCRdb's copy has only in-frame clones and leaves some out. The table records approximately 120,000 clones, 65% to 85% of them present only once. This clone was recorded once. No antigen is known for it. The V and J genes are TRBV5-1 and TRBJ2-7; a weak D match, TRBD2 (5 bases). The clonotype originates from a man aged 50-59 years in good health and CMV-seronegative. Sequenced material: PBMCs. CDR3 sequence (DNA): TGCGCCAGCAGTGACGGGAACCCCTCCTACGAGCAGTACTTC. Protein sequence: CASSDGNPSYEQYF.